The rows below give T cell receptor beta chains drawn from one sample of a study of cytomegalovirus exposure and HLA in healthy donors. Clones were sequenced by immunoSEQ multiplex PCR, and TCRdb holds only the in-frame ones, with some missing. The sample holds about 160,000 clones, approximately 84% seen once. Sequenced sample: PBMCs. The receptor set was obtained from a man between 18 and 35 years old in good health and CMV-seropositive. The CDR3 runs from the conserved cysteine through the conserved F or W. The D gene is left open where the match is weak. Not all rows give a size; the values are once, few, many and, for expanded clones, a class.

TGTGCCAGCAGTGAGGGCACAGATATACACTATGGCTACACCTTC | CASSEGTDIHYGYTF | . | TRBJ1-2 | TRBV2 | .
TGTGCTAGTGGTTTGAGGACCACAGGGGTGTTCGGACAGTACTTC | CASGLRTTGVFGQYF | . | TRBJ2-7 | TRBV12-5 | TRBD1
TGTGCCAGCAGTGAGTATGCAGGGGATACTGAAGCTTTCTTT | CASSEYAGDTEAFF | few | TRBJ1-1 | TRBV6-1 | .
TGTGCCAGCAGCTTAGAGGGGTCTAGCGGGGGCTACGAGCAGTACTTC | CASSLEGSSGGYEQYF | . | TRBJ2-7 | TRBV13 | TRBD2
TGTGCCAGCAGCGCGACAGGCCAGAACACTGAAGCTTTCTTT | CASSATGQNTEAFF | . | TRBJ1-1 | TRBV13 | .
TGTGCCAGCAGCCACCTCGGACTTGCCACAGCAGAGACCCAGTACTTC | CASSHLGLATAETQYF | . | TRBJ2-5 | TRBV14 | .
TGTGCCAGCAGCTCGCAGGAGGGGTATGAAAAACTGTTTTTT | CASSSQEGYEKLFF | . | TRBJ1-4 | TRBV5-6 | .
TGTGCCACCTGGGAGGGGGACTATGGCTACACCTTC | CATWEGDYGYTF | . | TRBJ1-2 | TRBV10-3 | .
TGTGCCAGCAGCCCCTCCGGGACAGGTATTACCGGGGAGCTGTTTTTT | CASSPSGTGITGELFF | once | TRBJ2-2 | TRBV9 | TRBD1
TGTGCCTGGAGCGCAGGACAAAACTATGGCTACACCTTC | CAWSAGQNYGYTF | . | TRBJ1-2 | TRBV30 | .
TGCAGCGTGGTTGGCGGAACCTACGAGCAGTACTTC | CSVVGGTYEQYF | . | TRBJ2-7 | TRBV29-1 | .
TGTGCCATCAGTGAATCGGGAGGTGGGAACTATGGCTACACCTTC | CAISESGGGNYGYTF | once | TRBJ1-2 | TRBV10-3 | .
TGTGCCAGCAGTCTCTCGGGACAGGGAGCCTACAATGAGCAGTTCTTC | CASSLSGQGAYNEQFF | . | TRBJ2-1 | TRBV25-1 | TRBD1
TGTGCCAGCAGCTCATTCAACAGGGTTGACACTGAAGCTTTCTTT | CASSSFNRVDTEAFF | . | TRBJ1-1 | TRBV13 | .
TGTGCCAGCAGCTTCCGGTCTCCCTACGAGCAGTACTTC | CASSFRSPYEQYF | . | TRBJ2-7 | TRBV7-8 | .
TGTGCCAGTAGTAACGATCAAACAGGGGCCACTGAAGCTTTCTTT | CASSNDQTGATEAFF | . | TRBJ1-1 | TRBV19 | TRBD1
TGTGCCAGCAGATACAGTAACAATGAGCAGTTCTTC | CASRYSNNEQFF | . | TRBJ2-1 | TRBV27 | .
TGTGCCAGCAGCTGGAGCGGGGCGACGGGAGATACGCAGTATTTT | CASSWSGATGDTQYF | once | TRBJ2-3 | TRBV11-3 | TRBD2
TGTGCCAGCCAGTTCGGGGCATCCTCGGGGGACACTGAAGCTTTCTTT | CASQFGASSGDTEAFF | . | TRBJ1-1 | TRBV4-2 | .
TGCGCCAGCAGCCAAGGGGGACTAGGGGGGGATACGCAGTATTTT | CASSQGGLGGDTQYF | . | TRBJ2-3 | TRBV4-3 | TRBD2
TGTGCCAGCAGTGAAAAAGGGACAGGGGGGGATACGCAGTATTTT | CASSEKGTGGDTQYF | . | TRBJ2-3 | TRBV6-4 | TRBD1
TGTGCCAGCAGTGAATCAGGGTACGGCTACACCTTC | CASSESGYGYTF | . | TRBJ1-2 | TRBV25-1 | .
TGTGCCAGCAGCTTTGGCCGGGGGACGCCCGGGGATACGCAGTATTTT | CASSFGRGTPGDTQYF | . | TRBJ2-3 | TRBV11-2 | .
TGTGCCAGCAGCGCACAGGACGCCTACGAGCAGTACTTC | CASSAQDAYEQYF | . | TRBJ2-7 | TRBV7-2 | .
TGTGCCAGTAGTCCCTGGGACAGGGGGCCAAATAATTACTATGGCTACACCTTC | CASSPWDRGPNNYYGYTF | . | TRBJ1-2 | TRBV19 | TRBD1
TGCGCCAGCAGCTGGGGGACAGGCGGCACAGATACGCAGTATTTT | CASSWGTGGTDTQYF | . | TRBJ2-3 | TRBV5-1 | TRBD1
TGTGCCAGCAGCGTAGTAGCGGGGGTATACAATGAGCAGTTCTTC | CASSVVAGVYNEQFF | . | TRBJ2-1 | TRBV9 | TRBD2
TGTGCCAGCAGCCCGCCCCGGCAGGGTCGTAGAAACACCATATATTTT | CASSPPRQGRRNTIYF | . | TRBJ1-3 | TRBV5-6 | .
TGTGCCAGTGATTCCGGGACTAGCGGGCCAGATACGCAGTATTTT | CASDSGTSGPDTQYF | once | TRBJ2-3 | TRBV19 | TRBD2
TGCAGCGGCCAGACAGGGGGACAAGGGACCCAGTACTTC | CSGQTGGQGTQYF | . | TRBJ2-5 | TRBV29-1 | TRBD1
TGTGCCAGCAGCCAGGGGACTAGCGGGGGAATGAGCACAGATACGCAGTATTTT | CASSQGTSGGMSTDTQYF | once | TRBJ2-3 | TRBV4-2 | TRBD2
TGTGCCAGCAGCGTAGCCCAGGAAGATACGAGACAGTACTTC | CASSVAQEDTRQYF | few | TRBJ2-5 | TRBV9 | .
TGTGCCAGCAGTGACTCGCCCGGGTATGGCTACACCTTC | CASSDSPGYGYTF | . | TRBJ1-2 | TRBV6-4 | .
TGTGCCAGCAGCTTAATCCCCGGACTAGCGGGGGGGAAAGATACGCAGTATTTT | CASSLIPGLAGGKDTQYF | once | TRBJ2-3 | TRBV7-6 | TRBD2
TGTGCCAGCAGCGTAGGAACAGGGGACTACGAGCAGTACTTC | CASSVGTGDYEQYF | . | TRBJ2-7 | TRBV9 | TRBD1
TGTGCCAGCAGCTTGGGACTAGTTGGAGAGACCCAGTACTTC | CASSLGLVGETQYF | . | TRBJ2-5 | TRBV5-8 | .
TGTGCCAGCAGCTCAGCGGCGGGACAGGGCGGGGAGACCCAGTACTTC | CASSSAAGQGGETQYF | . | TRBJ2-5 | TRBV5-6 | TRBD1
TGTGCCAGCACCCCAGGGGCTACATACGAGCAGTACTTC | CASTPGATYEQYF | . | TRBJ2-7 | TRBV6-6 | .
TGTGCCAGCGACACAGGCTCTGAAGCTTTCTTT | CASDTGSEAFF | once | TRBJ1-1 | TRBV18 | .
TGTGCCAGCAGCCCCCGGGAGGCCGGGGGAGCTTTCTTT | CASSPREAGGAFF | . | TRBJ1-1 | TRBV7-8 | .
TGTGCCAGCAGACAGGGGGTCGATGGCTACACCTTC | CASRQGVDGYTF | . | TRBJ1-2 | TRBV5-6 | TRBD1
TGTGCCAGCAGCTGGGCCGCCTGGCGGACAAACACCGGGGAGCTGTTTTTT | CASSWAAWRTNTGELFF | once | TRBJ2-2 | TRBV5-8 | .
TGCGCCAGCAGCCAACAGGGCTCGCGGTCCGAAGCTTTCTTT | CASSQQGSRSEAFF | . | TRBJ1-1 | TRBV4-3 | .
TGTGCCAGCAGCTTGGCGGGGGACCTATTAGCTTTCTTT | CASSLAGDLLAFF | . | TRBJ1-1 | TRBV5-4 | .
TGTGCCAGCAGGCCCACAGGGGGCTCTGGCTACACCTTC | CASRPTGGSGYTF | few | TRBJ1-2 | TRBV6-4 | TRBD1
TGTGCCAGCAGCTTAGTTGCGACAGGGGATCTCTATGGCTACACCTTC | CASSLVATGDLYGYTF | . | TRBJ1-2 | TRBV7-8 | TRBD1
TGTGCCAGCAGAAGCTCGACAGTAAACACCATATATTTT | CASRSSTVNTIYF | . | TRBJ1-3 | TRBV11-3 | .
TGTGCCAGCAGCTTAACCCAGATTCCAGGTGAGCAGTTCTTC | CASSLTQIPGEQFF | . | TRBJ2-1 | TRBV7-3 | .
TGCGCCAGCAGCCTCCACCGGGACACCTTAGTTCAGCCCCAGCATTTT | CASSLHRDTLVQPQHF | . | TRBJ1-5 | TRBV4-3 | .
TGTGCCAGCTCCCCCGACGGGAATAGCAATCAGCCCCAGCATTTT | CASSPDGNSNQPQHF | . | TRBJ1-5 | TRBV18 | .
TGTGCCTGCCGGGGAACGATGATAACTGAAGCTTTCTTT | CACRGTMITEAFF | . | TRBJ1-1 | TRBV25-1 | .
TGTGCCAGCAGCCCGGCCGGGGAGGAGTACTTC | CASSPAGEEYF | . | TRBJ2-4 | TRBV6-6 | .
TGTGCCAGCAGTGAGGGGCTCGAGCAGTACTTC | CASSEGLEQYF | few | TRBJ2-7 | TRBV6-1 | .
TGCGCCAGCAGCCCTTCGGGGGGGGTAGGGGAGCAGTACTTC | CASSPSGGVGEQYF | few | TRBJ2-7 | TRBV4-3 | TRBD2